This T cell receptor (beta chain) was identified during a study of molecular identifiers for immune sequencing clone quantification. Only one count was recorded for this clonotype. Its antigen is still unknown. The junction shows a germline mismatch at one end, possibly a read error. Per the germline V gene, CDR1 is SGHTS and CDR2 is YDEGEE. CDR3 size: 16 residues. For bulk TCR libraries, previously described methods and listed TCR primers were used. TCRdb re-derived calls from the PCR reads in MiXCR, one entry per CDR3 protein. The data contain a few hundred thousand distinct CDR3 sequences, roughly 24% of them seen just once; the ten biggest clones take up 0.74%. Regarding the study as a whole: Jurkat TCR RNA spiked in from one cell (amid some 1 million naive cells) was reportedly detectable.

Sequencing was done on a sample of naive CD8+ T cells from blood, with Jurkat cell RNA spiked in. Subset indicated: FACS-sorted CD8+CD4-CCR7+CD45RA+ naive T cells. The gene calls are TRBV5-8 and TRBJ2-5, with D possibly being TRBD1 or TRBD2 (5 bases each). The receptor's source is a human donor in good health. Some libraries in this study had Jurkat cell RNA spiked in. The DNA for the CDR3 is TGTGCCAGCAGCTTGGACGTGGTCGGGGAAGGGGAGACCCAGCACTTC. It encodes CASSLDVVGEGETQHF.